These 11 T cell receptor beta chains originate from one sample sequenced in a study of T cells in Graves' hyperthyroidism and ophthalmopathy. Amplification of TCR beta CDR3 regions was performed using RNA transcripts as template. HTBI primers drove first-round RT-PCR of the TCR CDR3. TCRdb re-derived calls from the multiplex PCR reads in MiXCR, one entry per CDR3 protein. Among approximately 600,000 distinct CDR3 sequences, roughly 20% were seen once, and the ten largest hold 34%. Source material: blood. These receptor sequences come from a man between 25 and 39 years old with Graves' ophthalmopathy.

The rearrangement joins TRBV5-4 to TRBJ2-1, with 7 bases lining up with TRBD2. CDR1 and CDR2 from the germline V gene are SGHNT and YYREEE (reference sequence). CDR3 size: 14 residues. V was pared by 7 bases and J by 6 bases, with 10 bases of the junction left unmatched. CDR3 protein: CASGNSRGSNEQFF. DNA of the CDR3: TGTGCCAGCGGGAATAGTCGCGGGAGCAATGAGCAGTTCTTC.

The chain uses TRBV19 and TRBJ2-7; 8 nucleotides align to TRBD2. CDR1 and CDR2 from the germline V gene are LNHDA and SQIVND (reference sequence). J was trimmed by 7 bases and V by 1 base; bases with no gene match: 12. This CDR3 has 16 residues. CDR3: CASSIASGSGFEEQYF. CDR3 nucleotides: TGTGCCAGTAGTATAGCCAGCGGGAGCGGTTTTGAGGAGCAGTACTTC.

The chain has TRBV30 and TRBJ2-2; 8 nucleotides agree with TRBD2. Germline CDR1 and CDR2: GTSNPN and SVGIG (reference sequence). This CDR3 comprises 15 residues. With 0 bases clipped from V and 4 bases from J, the junction kept 4 bases outside the gene matches. CDR3 nucleotide sequence: TGTGCCTGGAGTGTACGCGGGAGGTCCACCGGGGAGCTGTTTTTT. Translation gives CAWSVRGRSTGELFF.

This rearrangement joins TRBV3-1 to TRBJ2-7; the D gene is possibly TRBD1 (7 bases). Trimming cost V 0 bases and J 2 bases, with 17 bases left between them. CDR3 size: 17 residues. Looked up from germline, CDR1 is LGHDT and CDR2 is YNNKEL (reference sequence). CDR3 sequence reads: CASSQDRRGEATYEQYF. CDR3 coding DNA: TGTGCCAGCAGCCAAGATCGCAGGGGGGAGGCCACCTACGAGCAGTACTTC.

This clonotype was counted many times. This rearrangement joins TRBV6-1 to TRBJ1-1; the D gene is possibly TRBD1 (5 bases). Trimming stripped 2 bases from V and 9 bases from J, with 19 bases between. This CDR3 is built from 15 residues. CDR1 MNHNS and CDR2 SASEGT come from the germline V gene. CDR3 sequence reads: CASSEQATVGQKAFF. CDR3 in DNA: TGTGCCAGCAGTGAACAAGCCACGGTGGGGCAGAAAGCTTTCTTT.

This clonotype was seen at least ten times. The chain is built from TRBV11-2 and TRBJ2-1; 9 bases fit TRBD2. The germline gives CDR1 SGHAT, CDR2 FQNNGV. V gave up 10 bases and J gave up 2 bases; unmatched junction bases: 12. The CDR3 runs 16 residues. The CDR3 loop is CATGPKASGAYNEQFF. CDR3 DNA sequence: TGTGCCACCGGCCCGAAGGCTAGCGGGGCCTACAATGAGCAGTTCTTC. Using reference TRBV11-2 and TRBJ2-1 for the parts outside the CDR3, the full variable domain is EAGVAQSPRYKIIEKRQSVAFWCNPISGHATLYWYQQILGQGPKLLIQFQNNGVVDDSQLPKDRFSAERLKGVDSTLKIQPAKLEDSAVYLCATGPKASGAYNEQFFGPGTRLTVL.

In the case of this clonotype: This may be a read error, as it is one base from a much larger clone. This chain connects TRBV6-1 to TRBJ1-1, with D possibly being TRBD1 (6 bases). Germline-derived CDR1 and CDR2 are MNHNS and SASEGT. The length of the CDR3 is 14 residues. V dropped 6 bases and J dropped 4 bases, with 15 bases sitting between them. CDR3 sequence: CASRPDRLRTEAFF. The CDR3 DNA reads TGTGCCAGCAGACCCGACAGGCTCCGCACTGAAGCTTTCTTT.

The rearrangement uses TRBV4-2 and TRBJ1-5; possible D gene TRBD1, 5 bases. Germline CDR1 and CDR2: LGHNA and YNFKEQ. V was trimmed by 0 bases and J by 2 bases, leaving 14 bases between them. The length of the CDR3 is 17 residues. CDR3 region: CASSQDPGRGGNQPQHF. The DNA of the CDR3 is TGTGCCAGCAGCCAAGATCCGGGGAGAGGGGGCAATCAGCCCCAGCATTTT.

The chain employs TRBV18 and TRBJ2-7, with D maybe TRBD1 (7 bases). The CDR3 has 16 residues. The germline V gene has CDR1 KGHSH and CDR2 LQKENI. V was clipped by 2 bases and J by 4 bases, with 18 bases between them. CDR3 in DNA: TGTGCCAGCTCACCAGGAGATCGGGCAGGGGGGTACGAGCAGTACTTC. Translating it yields CASSPGDRAGGYEQYF.

This clonotype showed up just a few times. This chain uses TRBV20-1 with TRBJ2-7; 13 positions agree with TRBD2. There are 13 residues in the CDR3. Per germline, CDR1 DFQATT and CDR2 SNEGSKA (reference sequence). V shed 5 bases and J 3 bases; nucleotides not matched to a gene: 1. The CDR3 loop reads CSAWTSGSYEQYF. In DNA form, the CDR3 reads TGCAGTGCTTGGACTAGCGGGAGCTACGAGCAGTACTTC.

This sequence joins TRBV7-3 and TRBJ2-1, with 11 bases lining up with TRBD2. The junction had 6 bases not matched to a gene; V was cut back by 5 bases and J by 6 bases. The CDR3 totals 15 residues. The germline gives CDR1 SGHTA, CDR2 FQGTGA. As DNA, the CDR3 is TGTGCCAGCAGCGCTACTAGCGGGAGTGGCAATGAGCAGTTCTTC. Residues: CASSATSGSGNEQFF.